This TCR beta chain is drawn from a study of blood T cell repertoires in COVID-19. Here immunoSEQ multiplex PCR was the method, and the copy in TCRdb shows in-frame clones only, minus some. The table lists around 300,000 clones, 75% to 90% of them singletons. This receptor was obtained from a woman in her forties who had recovered from COVID-19. The sequenced sample consisted of PBMCs or T cells enriched from blood (not recorded which).

CDR3 sequence (DNA): TGTGCCAGCAGCCAACTTCCTGAAAAACTGTTTTTT. As protein: CASSQLPEKLFF. V gene TRBV3-1 (or the pseudogene TRBV3-2) combines with J gene TRBJ1-4; no clear D gene. In germline, CDR1 is LGHDT, CDR2 YNNKEL (reference sequence). The CDR3 spans 12 residues. The V gene lost 2 bases and the J gene lost 7 bases, with 5 bases spanning the gap.